Each of the 20 T cell receptor beta chains below was sequenced from the same sample in a study of blood T cell repertoires in COVID-19. Here immunoSEQ multiplex PCR was the method, and the copy in TCRdb shows in-frame clones only, minus some. This sample has around 150,000 clones; over 90% occur once, and the top ten carry about 2%. The sample taken for sequencing was peripheral blood. These receptors originate from a woman aged 60-70 years with COVID-19, enrolled during active disease.

The chain employs TRBV6-2 or TRBV6-3 and TRBJ2-5, with 7 bases matching TRBD1. V was pared by 4 bases and J by 5 bases, with 7 bases of the junction left unmatched. The CDR3 runs 14 residues. CDR1 and CDR2 from the germline V gene are MNHEY and SVGEGT. The CDR3: CASSSSTGLETQYF. DNA of the CDR3: TGTGCCAGCAGTTCCTCGACAGGGCTGGAGACCCAGTACTTC.

This sequence joins TRBV27 and TRBJ2-7; 7 nucleotides line up with TRBD1. From germline, CDR1 is MNHEY and CDR2 SMNVEV (reference sequence). The junction had 5 bases not matched to a gene; V was cut back by 3 bases and J by 3 bases. The CDR3 consists of 14 residues. CDR3 DNA: TGTGCCAGCAGTTTTTTCCGGGACAGCTACGAGCAGTACTTC. It translates to CASSFFRDSYEQYF.

This chain uses TRBV6-5 with TRBJ2-7; D ambiguous. CDR1 MNHEY and CDR2 SVGAGI come from the germline V gene. The CDR3 consists of 11 residues. V dropped 6 bases and J dropped 2 bases, with 5 bases sitting between them. This chain's CDR3 is CASSQAYEQYF. The CDR3 coding sequence is TGTGCCAGCAGCCAGGCCTACGAGCAGTACTTC.

J is TRBJ1-1 and V is TRBV11-2; D call uncertain. Germline CDR1 and CDR2: SGHAT and FQNNGV. Trimming stripped 4 bases from V and 4 bases from J, with 4 bases between. The CDR3 has 11 amino acids. This CDR3 reads CASSYSTEAFF. The DNA of the CDR3 is TGTGCCAGCAGCTACAGCACTGAAGCTTTCTTT.

The chain links TRBV7-8 to TRBJ1-2, with D perhaps matching TRBD1 (6 bases). The CDR3 length is 15 residues. Looked up from germline, CDR1 is SGHVS and CDR2 is FQNEAQ. Trimming took off 0 bases at V and 7 bases at J, with 15 bases between the two ends. The CDR3: CASSLAGGGGRGYTF. CDR3 DNA: TGTGCCAGCAGCTTAGCCGGGGGAGGGGGACGTGGCTACACCTTC. The full variable domain, completed using reference TRBV7-8 and TRBJ1-2, is GAGVSQSPRYKVAKRGQDVALRCDPISGHVSLFWYQQALGQGPEFLTYFQNEAQLDKSGLPSDRFFAERPEGSVSTLKIQRTQQEDSAVYLCASSLAGGGGRGYTFGSGTRLTVV.

The chain combines TRBV6-5 with TRBJ1-6; 7 bases are shared with TRBD1. The trim removed 6 bases at V and 9 bases at J, leaving 5 bases unmatched. Germline loops: CDR1 MNHEY, CDR2 SVGAGI. The CDR3 consists of 13 residues. CDR3 sequence: CASSGQDGSPLHF. CDR3 sequence (DNA): TGTGCCAGCAGCGGACAGGACGGTTCACCCCTCCACTTT.

In the case of this clone: The sample contains more than one DNA sequence encoding this CDR3. The rearrangement joins TRBV5-6 to TRBJ1-5; weak D call: TRBD1 (6 bases). The CDR3 length is 16 residues. The germline CDR1 and CDR2 sequences are SGHDT and YYEEEE. V lost 0 bases to trimming and J lost 6 bases, with 16 bases between them. DNA of the CDR3: TGTGCCAGCAGCTTGGGTTCGGGGGGCGGGGGTCAGCCCCAGCATTTT. Translated, it gives CASSLGSGGGGQPQHF.

The genes are TRBV7-2 and TRBJ1-1; D gene uncertain. The CDR3 is made up of 14 amino acids. Germline CDR1 SGHTA, CDR2 FQGNSA. The V gene lost 6 bases and the J gene lost 2 bases, with 13 bases spanning the gap. Here the CDR3 reads CASRFTAENTEAFF. In DNA, the CDR3 is TGTGCCAGCAGGTTTACAGCCGAAAACACTGAAGCTTTCTTT.

The chain employs TRBV7-2 and TRBJ2-2, with D unresolved. This CDR3 has 18 amino acids. The V and J ends lost 5 bases and 0 bases respectively, with 19 bases between them. From germline, CDR1 is SGHTA and CDR2 FQGNSA. CDR3 residues: CASSLNEVASTNTGELFF. The DNA of the CDR3 is TGTGCCAGCAGCCTAAATGAGGTAGCCAGCACGAACACCGGGGAGCTGTTTTTT. Based on the CDR3 plus reference TRBV7-2 and TRBJ2-2, the full variable domain is GAGVSQSPSNKVTEKGKDVELRCDPISGHTALYWYRQSLGQGLEFLIYFQGNSAPDKSGLPSDRFSAERTGGSVSTLTIQRTQQEDSAVYLCASSLNEVASTNTGELFFGEGSRLTVL.

The V and J genes are TRBV6-6 and TRBJ1-4, with TRBD1 identical over 10 bases. Losses at the gene ends were 2 bases for V and 4 bases for J; bases not matched to a gene: 4. CDR3 size: 16 residues. CDR1 and CDR2 from the germline V gene are MNHNY and SVGAGI (reference sequence). CDR3 in DNA: TGTGCCAGCAGTTACCCAGGGACAGGGGATAATGAAAAACTGTTTTTT. The encoded protein is CASSYPGTGDNEKLFF.

The V gene is TRBV5-6, the J gene TRBJ1-5; D gene ambiguous. The CDR3 runs 15 residues. Trimming cost V 2 bases and J 1 base, with 10 bases left between them. CDR1 and CDR2 from the germline V gene are SGHDT and YYEEEE. The CDR3 DNA sequence: TGTGCCAGCAGCTTTACGGGGTTAAGCAATCAGCCCCAGCATTTT. Protein product: CASSFTGLSNQPQHF.

V usage is TRBV28 and J usage is TRBJ2-7, with 9 bases aligning to TRBD2. The V gene end was trimmed by 8 bases and the J gene end by 2 bases; junction bases not matched to a gene: 16. Germline lookup yields CDR1 MDHEN and CDR2 SYDVKM. CDR3 length equals 17 residues. CDR3 region: CASPPGGGATLPYEQYF. In nucleotides, the CDR3 is TGTGCCAGCCCTCCAGGCGGGGGGGCCACCCTTCCCTACGAGCAGTACTTC.

The V gene is TRBV5-8, the J gene TRBJ1-2, with D uncertain. CDR3 length equals 13 residues. CDR1 is SGHTS, CDR2 YDEGEE, per germline. Trimming stripped 5 bases from V and 5 bases from J, with 13 bases between. The CDR3 bases are TGTGCCAGCAGAGTGGACTTAGTATATGGCTACACCTTC. This translates into CASRVDLVYGYTF. The whole variable domain, filled in from reference TRBV5-8 and TRBJ1-2, reads EAGVTQSPTHLIKTRGQQATLRCSPISGHTSVYWYQQALGLGLQFLLWYDEGEERNRGNFPPRFSGRQFPNYSSELNVNALELEDSALYLCASRVDLVYGYTFGSGTRLTVV.

The V and J genes are TRBV5-4 and TRBJ2-1; D is undetermined. The CDR3 sequence is 12 residues long. Trimming cost V 7 bases and J 10 bases, with 15 bases left between them. The V gene's germline CDR1 is SGHNT and CDR2 YYREEE (reference sequence). This CDR3 reads CASLGYEAEQFF. As DNA, the CDR3 is TGTGCCAGCCTCGGGTACGAGGCGGAGCAGTTCTTC.

In DNA form, the CDR3 reads TGCGCCAGCAATAGCGGGGATGGAGAGCAGTACTTC. Translated: CASNSGDGEQYF. The chain employs TRBV10-1 and TRBJ2-7; 8 bases fit TRBD2. The CDR3 has 12 amino acids. Looked up from germline, CDR1 is WNHNN and CDR2 is SYGVQD (reference sequence). V lost 7 bases to trimming and J lost 7 bases; unmatched junction nucleotides: 6.

This clone was recorded once. The V gene is TRBV28, the J gene TRBJ2-5, with D unclear. The V and J ends lost 6 bases and 3 bases respectively, with 5 bases between them. Looked up from germline, CDR1 is MDHEN and CDR2 is SYDVKM. The CDR3 runs 11 residues. As DNA, the CDR3 is TGTGCCAGCAGACTCGAAGAGACCCAGTACTTC. Amino acids: CASRLEETQYF.

The chain couples TRBV6-5 to TRBJ2-7; 8 nucleotides line up with TRBD2. The CDR3 sequence is 14 residues long. Germline trimming cut 2 bases from V and 4 bases from J; bases unmatched to any gene: 4. Germline CDR1 is MNHEY and CDR2 is SVGAGI. The CDR3 loop reads CASSYGGGRYEQYF. The CDR3 nucleotides are TGTGCCAGCAGTTACGGCGGGGGGCGGTACGAGCAGTACTTC.

The chain employs TRBV6-6 and TRBJ1-6; TRBD1 matches 7 bases. V lost 7 bases to trimming and J lost 10 bases; unmatched junction nucleotides: 13. Germline V gives CDR1 MNHNY, CDR2 SVGAGI (reference sequence). The CDR3 consists of 15 residues. The CDR3 loop reads CASIGTADLWSPLHF. CDR3 sequence (DNA): TGTGCCAGCATCGGGACAGCCGATTTATGGTCACCCCTCCACTTT.

The chain has TRBV19 and TRBJ1-5, with TRBD1 matching 7 bases. The CDR3 runs 13 residues. Germline V gene lookup returns CDR1 LNHDA and CDR2 SQIVND (reference sequence). V trimming: 6 bases; J trimming: 4 bases; junction bases outside the gene matches: 3. CDR3 region: CASSNRGNQPQHF. The DNA for the CDR3 is TGTGCCAGTAGCAACAGGGGTAATCAGCCCCAGCATTTT.

The chain has TRBV3-1 (or the pseudogene TRBV3-2) and TRBJ2-2; 8 positions match TRBD2. The CDR3 sequence is 17 residues long. CDR1 is LGHDT, CDR2 YNNKEL, per germline (reference sequence). The junction had 7 bases not matched to a gene; V was cut back by 4 bases and J by 0 bases. CDR3 loop: CASSRNRGGTNTGELFF. CDR3 DNA: TGTGCCAGCAGCCGGAATCGCGGGGGGACGAACACCGGGGAGCTGTTTTTT.